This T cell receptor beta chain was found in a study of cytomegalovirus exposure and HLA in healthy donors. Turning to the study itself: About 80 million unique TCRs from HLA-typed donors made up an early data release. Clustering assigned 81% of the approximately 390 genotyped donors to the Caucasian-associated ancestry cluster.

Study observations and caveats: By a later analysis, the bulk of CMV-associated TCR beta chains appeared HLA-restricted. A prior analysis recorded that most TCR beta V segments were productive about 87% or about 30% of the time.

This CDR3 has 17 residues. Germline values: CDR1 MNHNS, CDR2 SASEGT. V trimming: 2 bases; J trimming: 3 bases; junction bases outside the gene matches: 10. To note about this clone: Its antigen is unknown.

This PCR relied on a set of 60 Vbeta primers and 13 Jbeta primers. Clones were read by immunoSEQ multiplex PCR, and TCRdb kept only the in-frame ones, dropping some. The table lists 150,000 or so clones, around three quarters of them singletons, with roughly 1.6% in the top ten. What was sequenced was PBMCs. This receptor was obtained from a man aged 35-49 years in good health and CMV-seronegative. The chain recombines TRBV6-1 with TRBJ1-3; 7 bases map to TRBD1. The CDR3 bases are TGTGCCAGCAGTGAATTTTCTCCGGGACAGCTTGGAAACACCATATATTTT. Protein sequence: CASSEFSPGQLGNTIYF.